Shown below are 31 T cell receptor beta chains from a single sample sequenced in a study of T-cell memory formation after mild COVID-19 listed by TCRdb under 2021. The library was produced with 5' RACE. Reads for this sample came from an Illumina NovaSeq 6000. TCRdb redid the processing of the public reads, applying fastp at Q25 and MiXCR, and retained in-frame beta chains. When rows share a CDR3 protein, they turn into one entry using the most common DNA and genes. Present in this sample are under 200,000 distinct CDR3 sequences, approximately 12% of which were seen just once. Clones ranked in the top ten supply 2.5% to 3.5% of the sample. Sequencing used PBMCs or a T cell subset sorted from them (not recorded which). The receptors originated from a man between 18 and 29 years old who had mild COVID-19 (a few samples of this study predate the infection). The sample titles of this study are shuffled in the database, so cell type and time point are left out; the donor was told from shared clones.

The J gene is TRBJ2-5, the V gene TRBV5-6; 10 bases line up with TRBD1. CDR3 size: 15 residues. CDR1 is SGHDT, CDR2 YYEEEE, per germline. V was pared by 4 bases and J by 6 bases, with 9 bases of the junction left unmatched. The CDR3 sequence: CASSHSTGGGKTQYF. CDR3 DNA sequence: TGTGCCAGCAGCCATTCGACAGGGGGCGGGAAGACCCAGTACTTC. The full variable domain, with the rest looked up from reference TRBV5-6 and TRBJ2-5, is DAGVTQSPTHLIKTRGQQVTLRCSPKSGHDTVSWYQQALGQGPQFIFQYYEEEERQRGNFPDRFSGHQFPNYSSELNVNALLLGDSALYLCASSHSTGGGKTQYFGPGTRLLVL.

The chain couples TRBV12-3 or TRBV12-4 to TRBJ1-5; TRBD1 aligns across 7 bases. The CDR3 extends over 14 amino acids. The V and J ends lost 11 bases and 2 bases, in that order; junction bases with no gene match: 9. The CDR3 region is CASSWQGGNQPQHF. As DNA, the CDR3 is TGTGCCTCCTCATGGCAGGGGGGCAATCAGCCCCAGCATTTT.

This chain joins TRBV25-1 and TRBJ1-2; D is perhaps TRBD1 (5 bases). Germline assignment: CDR1 MGHDK and CDR2 SYGVNS. V lost 4 bases and J 7 bases, leaving 16 bases between the germline ends. The CDR3 has 14 amino acids. The CDR3 nucleotides are TGTGCCAGCAGTGGTCAGACAGTTGGACGTGGCTACACCTTC. Translated, it gives CASSGQTVGRGYTF.

This clonotype was seen a handful of times. The chain carries TRBV5-1 and TRBJ2-1, with 10 positions matching TRBD2. The ends lost 4 bases at V and 7 bases at J; junction bases unmatched: 5. CDR1 is SGHRS and CDR2 is YFSETQ in the germline V gene. The CDR3 has 14 amino acids. CDR3 amino acids: CASSNGLAVNEQFF. The DNA of the CDR3 is TGCGCCAGCAGCAACGGACTAGCGGTTAATGAGCAGTTCTTC. Full variable domain (outside the CDR3, taken from reference TRBV5-1 and TRBJ2-1): KAGVTQTPRYLIKTRGQQVTLSCSPISGHRSVSWYQQTPGQGLQFLFEYFSETQRNKGNFPGRFSGRQFSNSRSEMNVSTLELGDSALYLCASSNGLAVNEQFFGPGTRLTVL.

This clonotype was picked up a small number of times. Since the CDR3 does not end with the conserved phenylalanine or tryptophan, this likely comes from a read error. The limits of the CDR3 on the DNA are not certain, so only TCRdb's listed CDR3 is given. The chain couples TRBV6-5 to TRBJ2-5. The CDR3 region is 8 residues in length, termini included. Germline CDR1 is MNHEY and CDR2 is SVGAGI. The CDR3 here is CASSLLGS.

The sample holds a few counts of this clonotype. This chain links TRBV7-2 with TRBJ1-5; D unresolved. The CDR3 is 14 residues long. Germline V gives CDR1 SGHTA, CDR2 FQGNSA. V dropped 0 bases and J dropped 5 bases, with 8 bases sitting between them. The DNA of the CDR3 is TGTGCCAGCAGCTTAGCACAGCCCTATCAGCCCCAGCATTTT. Its protein is CASSLAQPYQPQHF.

This clonotype was detected only a few times. This chain's CDR3 is CASRSTGDKNIQYF. The CDR3 nucleotides read TGTGCCAGCAGGAGCACAGGGGACAAAAACATTCAGTACTTC. The V and J genes are TRBV6-5 and TRBJ2-4; 7 bases line up with TRBD1. The CDR3 contains 14 residues. From germline, CDR1 is MNHEY and CDR2 SVGAGI. J gave up 3 bases and V 6 bases, and 5 bases lay outside the gene matches.

The J gene is TRBJ2-1, the V gene TRBV12-3 or TRBV12-4; D perhaps matches TRBD1 (5 bases). V lost 5 bases to trimming and J lost 1 base, with 12 bases between them. The CDR3 contains 15 residues. CDR3 region: CASSVRGGSYNEQFF. The CDR3 nucleotides are TGTGCCAGCAGTGTTAGGGGTGGGTCCTACAATGAGCAGTTCTTC.

This chain uses TRBV9 with TRBJ2-3; D is undetermined. The germline gives CDR1 SGDLS, CDR2 YYNGEE. V shed 2 bases and J shed 6 bases, with 4 bases lying between them. This CDR3 is built from 11 residues. Here the CDR3 reads CASSVRDTQYF. In nucleotides, the CDR3 is TGTGCCAGCAGCGTCCGGGATACGCAGTATTTT.

This clonotype was seen a handful of times. The chain carries TRBV5-1 and TRBJ2-5; 8 nucleotides align to TRBD1. The ends lost 0 bases at V and 5 bases at J; junction bases unmatched: 6. There are 15 residues in the CDR3. Germline V CDR1 and CDR2: SGHRS, YFSETQ. The CDR3 region is CASSLGTGRSETQYF. CDR3 DNA: TGCGCCAGCAGCTTGGGGACAGGGAGGTCGGAGACCCAGTACTTC. The full variable domain, rest sourced from reference TRBV5-1 and TRBJ2-5, is KAGVTQTPRYLIKTRGQQVTLSCSPISGHRSVSWYQQTPGQGLQFLFEYFSETQRNKGNFPGRFSGRQFSNSRSEMNVSTLELGDSALYLCASSLGTGRSETQYFGPGTRLLVL.

The table lists this clonotype with a few counts. The rearrangement uses TRBV11-1 and TRBJ2-2; 8 bases match TRBD1. V trimming: 5 bases; J trimming: 6 bases; junction bases outside the gene matches: 5. Germline-derived CDR1 and CDR2 are SGHAT and FQDESV (reference sequence). The CDR3 runs to 14 residues. The CDR3: CASSPDREPGELFF. The DNA for the CDR3 is TGTGCCAGCAGCCCGGACAGGGAACCCGGGGAGCTGTTTTTT.

The V gene is TRBV6-2 or TRBV6-3, the J gene TRBJ1-2, with TRBD1 identical over 7 bases. The CDR3 length is 16 residues. Germline trimming cut 5 bases from V and 4 bases from J; bases unmatched to any gene: 13. Per germline, CDR1 MNHEY and CDR2 SVGEGT. The CDR3 coding sequence is TGTGCCAGCAGTAGGCGGGAACAGGGGATCATCTATGGCTACACCTTC. Its translation: CASSRREQGIIYGYTF.

This clonotype was seen a few times. The chain joins TRBV12-3 or TRBV12-4 to TRBJ1-1, with TRBD1 as a possible D gene (5 bases). The CDR3 spans 13 residues. V lost 3 bases and J 5 bases, leaving 10 bases between the germline ends. The CDR3 DNA reads as TGTGCCAGCAGTTTTTTGGGGGGGACTGAAGCTTTCTTT. This encodes CASSFLGGTEAFF.

This clonotype has just a few counts. The chain combines TRBV9 with TRBJ2-5, with 7 bases identical to TRBD2. The CDR3 runs 14 residues. In germline, CDR1 is SGDLS, CDR2 YYNGEE. The junction had 11 bases not matched to a gene; V was cut back by 7 bases and J by 5 bases. The CDR3 spells CASPETSLEETQYF. CDR3 nucleotide sequence: TGTGCCAGCCCCGAGACTAGCCTGGAGGAGACCCAGTACTTC.

In its sample, this clonotype was seen a few times. The genes are TRBV14 and TRBJ2-1; TRBD1 aligns across 9 bases. J was trimmed by 4 bases and V by 1 base; bases with no gene match: 5. CDR1 and CDR2 from the germline V gene are SGHDN and FVKESK. This CDR3 has 16 amino acids. The DNA for the CDR3 is TGTGCCAGCAGCCAAGGGGGGGGACAGGGATACAATGAGCAGTTCTTC. It translates to CASSQGGGQGYNEQFF. Full variable domain (rest looked up from reference TRBV14 and TRBJ2-1): EAGVTQFPSHSVIEKGQTVTLRCDPISGHDNLYWYRRVMGKEIKFLLHFVKESKQDESGMPNNRFLAERTGGTYSTLKVQPAELEDSGVYFCASSQGGGQGYNEQFFGPGTRLTVL.

The rearrangement uses TRBV7-2 and TRBJ1-1; D unresolved. The V and J ends lost 6 bases and 0 bases respectively, with 8 bases between them. The CDR3 contains 13 residues. Germline V gene lookup returns CDR1 SGHTA and CDR2 FQGNSA. The CDR3: CASSLYLNTEAFF. CDR3 sequence (DNA): TGTGCCAGCAGTCTGTATCTGAACACTGAAGCTTTCTTT.

The sample holds a few counts of this clonotype. The chain is built from TRBV5-1 and TRBJ1-3; D remains ambiguous. Trimming cost V 3 bases and J 8 bases, with 18 bases left between them. CDR3 length: 15 residues. Germline values: CDR1 SGHRS, CDR2 YFSETQ. CDR3 loop: CASSSGRGGSDTIYF. The CDR3 DNA reads TGCGCCAGCAGCTCCGGGCGAGGTGGGTCGGACACCATATATTTT.

This clonotype was counted a few times. V is TRBV20-1 and J is TRBJ2-2; TRBD1 is a possible D gene (6 bases). Trimming shortened V by 1 base and J by 2 bases, and 8 bases separated the two germline ends. The CDR3 is made up of 14 amino acids. CDR1 is DFQATT, CDR2 SNEGSKA, per germline (reference sequence). The CDR3 is CSARGRGNTGELFF. The CDR3 DNA is TGCAGTGCTAGAGGCAGGGGAAACACCGGGGAGCTGTTTTTT.

This clonotype has a handful of counts. The chain joins TRBV7-6 to TRBJ2-4; a possible D gene is TRBD1 (6 bases). The CDR3 contains 23 residues. Germline assignment: CDR1 SGHVS and CDR2 FNYEAQ. The V and J ends lost 2 bases and 1 base respectively, with 33 bases between them. CDR3 DNA sequence: TGTGCCAGCAGCTTACCGGGCGCAGGGGAACGTTCCCAACGGCGGCCCGCCAAAAACATTCAGTACTTC. Translated, it gives CASSLPGAGERSQRRPAKNIQYF.

The rearrangement uses TRBV18 and TRBJ2-2, with 10 bases identical to TRBD2. CDR3 size: 17 residues. The V gene's germline CDR1 is KGHSH and CDR2 LQKENI. With V trimmed by 6 bases and J by 3 bases, 10 bases remained unmatched. DNA for the CDR3: TGTGCCAGCTCCCCGCTAGCGGGGGCGATCGACACCGGGGAGCTGTTTTTT. Amino acids: CASSPLAGAIDTGELFF.

The table lists this clonotype with a few counts. The chain recombines TRBV10-3 with TRBJ2-3, with D uncertain. Germline V gene sequence: CDR1 ENHRY, CDR2 SYGVKD. Between the trimmed V and J ends, which lost 0 bases and 2 bases, there was a span of 3 bases. The CDR3 loop spans 13 amino acids. The CDR3 region is CAISESFTDTQYF. The CDR3 DNA follows: TGTGCCATCAGTGAGTCGTTCACAGATACGCAGTATTTT.

The rearrangement uses TRBV4-3 and TRBJ2-1; no firm D call. From germline, CDR1 is LGHNA and CDR2 YSLEER. The CDR3 consists of 16 residues. V dropped 0 bases and J dropped 0 bases, with 9 bases sitting between them. The CDR3 here is CASSQDSSSSYNEQFF. In DNA form, the CDR3 reads TGCGCCAGCAGCCAAGATAGCAGCAGCTCCTACAATGAGCAGTTCTTC.

The chain has TRBV2 and TRBJ2-1; no firm D call. CDR3 size: 11 residues. Germline V gene sequence: CDR1 SNHLY, CDR2 FYNNEI. Trimming left V 4 bases short and J 8 bases short, with 6 bases between. The CDR3 DNA reads TGTGCCAGCAGTGCCGAGTATGAGCAGTTCTTC. This sequence encodes CASSAEYEQFF.

There are many counts of this clonotype. V usage is TRBV18 and J usage is TRBJ2-7; D unclear. V was cut by 6 bases and J by 0 bases, with 18 bases left in between. The CDR3 spans 16 residues. The germline CDR1 and CDR2 sequences are KGHSH and LQKENI. CDR3 sequence reads: CASSLPRGRSSYEQYF. Written as DNA, the CDR3 is TGTGCCAGCTCCCTACCACGAGGACGGAGCTCCTACGAGCAGTACTTC.

In its sample, this clonotype was seen a few times. The rearrangement links TRBV24-1 to TRBJ2-1; D is unresolved. CDR1 and CDR2 (germline): KGHDR, SFDVKD. V was clipped by 5 bases and J by 0 bases, with 7 bases between them. The length of the CDR3 is 14 residues. The CDR3 DNA reads as TGTGCCACCAGTGGTTCTGGCTCCTACAATGAGCAGTTCTTC. This codes for CATSGSGSYNEQFF.

The rearrangement joins TRBV5-1 to TRBJ1-6; D remains unclear. Trimming cost V 2 bases and J 3 bases, with 15 bases left between them. CDR1 is SGHRS, CDR2 YFSETQ, per germline. The CDR3 has 17 amino acids. CDR3 sequence reads: CASSLRVDAGYNSPLHF. The CDR3 DNA follows: TGCGCCAGCAGCTTAAGGGTCGATGCCGGCTATAATTCACCCCTCCACTTT.

This clonotype was counted at least ten times. The J gene is TRBJ2-5, the V gene TRBV11-2, with D maybe TRBD1 (5 bases). V dropped 2 bases and J dropped 1 base, with 14 bases sitting between them. The CDR3 length is 16 residues. The germline V gene encodes CDR1 SGHAT and CDR2 FQNNGV. Written as DNA, the CDR3 is TGTGCCAGCAGCTTATTTGCCCCGCAGGGCCAAGAGACCCAGTACTTC. Translated: CASSLFAPQGQETQYF.

This chain connects TRBV28 to TRBJ1-6; no reliable D call. V lost 8 bases and J lost 9, with 11 bases in between. The CDR3 runs to 12 residues. Germline values: CDR1 MDHEN, CDR2 SYDVKM. DNA for the CDR3: TGTGCCAGCTCCCCCGCCGGTTCACCCCTCCACTTT. Translating gives CASSPAGSPLHF.

The chain joins TRBV4-2 to TRBJ1-2; no reliable D call. V dropped 0 bases and J dropped 3 bases, with 2 bases sitting between them. Germline CDR1 reads LGHNA; CDR2 reads YNFKEQ. The CDR3 length is 12 residues. DNA of the CDR3: TGTGCCAGCAGCCAAGATGACTATGGCTACACCTTC. This sequence encodes CASSQDDYGYTF.

Only a few counts were recorded for this clonotype. The chain combines TRBV12-3 or TRBV12-4 with TRBJ2-3; D not certain. Trimming left V 8 bases short and J 6 bases short, with 15 bases between. CDR3 length equals 13 residues. CDR3 DNA: TGTGCCAGCTGTTCTCTGGTGTTGGATACGCAGTATTTT. Protein product: CASCSLVLDTQYF.

The J gene is TRBJ1-6, the V gene TRBV20-1, with D unclear. V was clipped by 5 bases and J by 0 bases, with 5 bases between them. The CDR3 covers 13 residues. The germline V gene encodes CDR1 DFQATT and CDR2 SNEGSKA (reference sequence). The CDR3 coding sequence is TGCAGTGCTGGAAGCTCCTATAATTCACCCCTCCACTTT. Translating it yields CSAGSSYNSPLHF.